This T cell receptor beta chain is drawn from a study of T-cell memory formation after mild COVID-19. TCRdb used MiXCR to reprocess the 5' RACE reads, holding one entry per CDR3 protein. The sample has 200,000 to 250,000 distinct CDR3 sequences, around 9.5% seen once. This clonotype was observed many times. Trimming pared 0 bases from V and 0 bases from J, leaving 8 bases between. The CDR3 runs to 15 residues. CDR1 is SGDLS and CDR2 is YYNGEE in the germline V gene. The clonotype was recovered from a man younger than 30 who had mild COVID-19 (a few samples of this study predate the infection). Cell type and time point are not known. V gene TRBV9 combines with J gene TRBJ2-3; D remains ambiguous. The sample consisted of PBMCs or a T cell subset sorted from them (not recorded which). The CDR3 here is CASSVGYRSTDTQYF. CDR3 nucleotide sequence: TGTGCCAGCAGCGTAGGTTATAGAAGCACAGATACGCAGTATTTT.